The clone carrying this TCR beta chain was observed a handful of times. RNA transcripts served as the template for amplifying TCR beta CDR3 regions. The HTBI primer set served for first-round RT-PCR of the TCR CDR3. TCRdb analysed the multiplex PCR reads with MiXCR anew, one entry per CDR3 protein. Among hundreds of thousands of distinct CDR3 sequences listed, over 15% were seen once. These data are taken from a study of T cells in Graves' hyperthyroidism and ophthalmopathy. PBMCs came from around 10 ml fresh peripheral blood. The CDR3 runs 13 residues. Trimming shortened V by 4 bases and J by 0 bases, and 7 bases separated the two germline ends. Germline V gene sequence: CDR1 DFQATT, CDR2 SNEGSKA (reference sequence).

The sequenced material came from blood. The TCR comes from a woman aged 18-30 years with Graves' hyperthyroidism. The genes are TRBV20-1 and TRBJ1-5; the D is unclear. Here the CDR3 DNA reads TGCAGTGCTAAGCCTTATAGCAATCAGCCCCAGCATTTT. This translates into CSAKPYSNQPQHF.